These 5 T cell receptor beta chains were all obtained from the same sample, sequenced in a study of shared clonotypes between healthy human individuals. The table came from immunoSEQ multiplex PCR; TCRdb's copy has only in-frame clones and leaves some out. The table lists 2 million to 2.5 million clones, more than 80% of them singletons. The material sequenced was naive CD4+ T cells from PBMCs. As to subset: CD45RA+ positively selected. These receptor sequences come from a man younger than 30 in good health. Some clones in this sample may be carry-over from other donors' samples.

The sample holds one count of this clone. The chain couples TRBV6-4 to TRBJ2-1, with 10 nucleotides matching TRBD2. Germline V gene lookup returns CDR1 MRHNA and CDR2 SNTAGT. V trimming: 3 bases; J trimming: 8 bases; junction bases outside the gene matches: 4. The CDR3 runs 14 residues. CDR3 region: CASSEQGLAYEQFF. The CDR3 coding sequence is TGTGCCAGCAGTGAACAGGGACTAGCGTATGAGCAGTTCTTC.

A few counts support this clone. The same CDR3 can be traced to other DNA sequences in this sample. The chain is built from TRBV28 and TRBJ1-3; D is uncertain. Germline CDR1 is MDHEN and CDR2 is SYDVKM. The CDR3 is 11 amino acids. V was pared by 6 bases and J by 0 bases, with 0 bases between. CDR3 in DNA: TGTGCCAGCAGCTCTGGAAACACCATATATTTT. Its translation: CASSSGNTIYF.

The rearrangement links TRBV19 to TRBJ1-5; TRBD1 matches 8 bases. With V trimmed by 7 bases and J by 7 bases, 12 bases remained unmatched. This CDR3 has 15 amino acids. Germline V lookup: CDR1 LNHDA, CDR2 SQIVND (reference sequence). The CDR3 DNA follows: TGTGCCAGTACCCAACGGACAGGGATTCGGCAGCCCCAGCATTTT. Amino acid sequence: CASTQRTGIRQPQHF.

Regarding this clone: This sample also contains other DNA sequences that code for the same CDR3. The rearrangement joins TRBV6-6 to TRBJ1-5; tentatively, D is TRBD1 (5 bases). V was clipped by 2 bases and J by 0 bases, with 8 bases between them. Germline CDR1 reads MNHNY; CDR2 reads SVGAGI (reference sequence). CDR3 length: 15 residues. This CDR3 reads CASSYGGYSNQPQHF. For the CDR3, the DNA is TGTGCCAGCAGTTACGGGGGTTATAGCAATCAGCCCCAGCATTTT.

V is TRBV6-5 and J is TRBJ2-2; D gene ambiguous. CDR3 length equals 11 residues. V lost 7 bases and J lost 5, with 5 bases in between. The germline CDR1 and CDR2 sequences are MNHEY and SVGAGI. The CDR3 spells CASTGTGELFF. DNA of the CDR3: TGTGCCAGCACAGGAACCGGGGAGCTGTTTTTT.